These T cell receptor beta chains were read from a single sample in a study of OX40 agonist ivuxolimab in advanced cancers. TCRdb keeps only in-frame clones here, not all; method: immunoSEQ multiplex PCR. The table records some 77,000 clones, roughly nine tenths of them present only once. The sequenced sample was CD4+ or CD8+ T cells sorted from blood, obtained in a trial of the OX40 agonist ivuxolimab. The receptors stem from an adult with an advanced solid tumor such as melanoma, head and neck, liver or kidney cancer. Both conserved end residues are part of each CDR3. D genes are given only for firm matches. Clone size, where shown, is once, few, many, or a class for clones that have expanded.

>TRBV18|TRBJ2-7|.|.
TGTGCCAGCTCACCCCCCGGGCGAGGTTACGAGCAGTACTTC
CASSPPGRGYEQYF
>TRBV15|TRBJ2-1|.|.
TGTGCCACCAGCAGAGATCAGTTAGCTGGGAATGAGCAGTTCTTC
CATSRDQLAGNEQFF
>TRBV5-1|TRBJ2-6|.|TRBD1
TGCGCCAGCAGCTTGGGGATGACAGGGTCTGGGGCCAACGTCCTGACTTTC
CASSLGMTGSGANVLTF
>TRBV10-2|TRBJ2-1|.|.
TGCGCCAGCAGCGACCTCGGGAGTACTGCCGTGGGGGATGAGCAGTTCTTC
CASSDLGSTAVGDEQFF
>TRBV7-8|TRBJ2-3|.|TRBD1
TGTGCCAGCAGCTTAGTTGGGACAGCGAGGACAGATACGCAGTATTTT
CASSLVGTARTDTQYF
>TRBV11-2|TRBJ2-7|.|.
TGTGCCAGCAGCTTAGATCGCGGACCATCCTACGAGCAGTACTTC
CASSLDRGPSYEQYF
>TRBV2|TRBJ2-7|.|.
TGTGCCAGCGGCGGGTACTCCTACGAGCAGTACTTC
CASGGYSYEQYF
>TRBV5-1|TRBJ1-6|.|.
TGCGCCAGCAGCTTTTCCACAGGAGATAATTCACCCCTCCACTTT
CASSFSTGDNSPLHF
>TRBV7-2|TRBJ2-1|.|.
TGTGCCAGCAGCTGGGACTACAATGAGCAGTTCTTC
CASSWDYNEQFF
>TRBV7-9|TRBJ2-7|.|TRBD2
TGTGCCAGCAGCCCAAAGGCGGGAGGTTCCTACGAGCAGTACTTC
CASSPKAGGSYEQYF
>TRBV28|TRBJ2-7|.|TRBD1
TGTGCCAGCAGTTCTCGACAGGGGTTCAACGAGCAGTACTTC
CASSSRQGFNEQYF
>TRBV19|TRBJ2-5|.|.
TGTGCCAGTAGTAGAACCGGGACGGCAAAGGAGACCCAGTACTTC
CASSRTGTAKETQYF
>TRBV19|TRBJ2-1|.|.
TGTGCCAGTAGTATGGGGACGAGCGCCAGCTCCTACAATGAGCAGTTCTTC
CASSMGTSASSYNEQFF
>TRBV10-1|TRBJ2-1|.|TRBD2
TGCGCCAGCAGAGCGACTAGCGGGAGTAACCACAATGAGCAGTTCTTC
CASRATSGSNHNEQFF
>TRBV28|TRBJ2-7|.|TRBD1
TGTGCCAGCAGCCAAGACAGGGCCAGCTACGAGCAGTACTTC
CASSQDRASYEQYF
>TRBV6-5|TRBJ1-5|.|.
TGTGCCAGCAGTCCCAGGGGCGAGGTTCAGCCCCAGCATTTT
CASSPRGEVQPQHF
>TRBV11-3|TRBJ2-1|.|.
TGTGCCAGCGGGATAGGCTACAATGAGCAGTTCTTC
CASGIGYNEQFF
>TRBV5-1|TRBJ1-2|.|.
TGCGCCAGCAGCTCCCCAGGGGATGGGACGAATGGCTACACCTTC
CASSSPGDGTNGYTF
>TRBV7-6|TRBJ1-4|.|.
TGTGCCAGCAGCTTAGGGGCGGGCAGCAATGAAAAACTGTTTTTT
CASSLGAGSNEKLFF
>TRBV14|TRBJ2-7|.|TRBD1
TGTGCCAGCAGCCAACTTGGACAGGTCAACGAGCAGTACTTC
CASSQLGQVNEQYF
>TRBV7-2|TRBJ1-1|.|.
TGTGCCAGCAGCTTAGGAGGGAGCACTGAAGCTTTCTTT
CASSLGGSTEAFF
>TRBV7-3|TRBJ2-1|once|TRBD2
TGTGCCAGCAGCTTACTAGCGGGTGAGGAGCAGTTCTTC
CASSLLAGEEQFF
>TRBV6-1|TRBJ2-1|.|TRBD1
TGTGCCAGCAGTGAAGGGATGGGACAGGGGCAGTTCTTC
CASSEGMGQGQFF
>TRBV7-8|TRBJ2-1|once|.
TGTGCCAGCAGCCTCCGGGGGAGTCCCTACAATGAGCAGTTCTTC
CASSLRGSPYNEQFF
>TRBV11-1|TRBJ2-3|.|TRBD2
TGTGCCAGCAGCACCTTCCCGACTAGCGATAGACTTAATACGCAGTATTTT
CASSTFPTSDRLNTQYF
>TRBV11-3|TRBJ2-7|.|TRBD1
TGTGCCAGCAGCGAGGGACAGGCAAACGAGCAGTACTTC
CASSEGQANEQYF
>TRBV5-1|TRBJ2-1|.|.
TGCGCCAGCAGCTTGGGACAAACCTACAATGAGCAGTTCTTC
CASSLGQTYNEQFF
>TRBV18|TRBJ2-3|.|TRBD2
TGTGCCAGCTCCCGGACTAGCGGGCAGAGCACAGATACGCAGTATTTT
CASSRTSGQSTDTQYF
>TRBV11-3|TRBJ1-2|.|.
TGTGCCAGCAGCCCGGGGACGTCCTATGGCTACACCTTC
CASSPGTSYGYTF
>TRBV5-1|TRBJ2-2|once|.
TGCGCCAGCAGCTTTGCGGGGACCACCGGGGAGCTGTTTTTT
CASSFAGTTGELFF
>TRBV7-9|TRBJ2-3|.|.
TGTGCCAGCAGCCTTAGTTCAGATACGCAGTATTTT
CASSLSSDTQYF
>TRBV7-3|TRBJ1-2|.|.
TGTGCCAGCAGCTTACCAGGAAACTATGGCTACACCTTC
CASSLPGNYGYTF
>TRBV5-6|TRBJ1-5|.|.
TGTGCCAGCCGACGTGGGCTCGGGGATCAGCCCCAGCATTTT
CASRRGLGDQPQHF
>TRBV12-5|TRBJ2-3|.|TRBD2
TGTGCTAGTGGAGCCGGGGGGGTTGGGACAGATACGCAGTATTTT
CASGAGGVGTDTQYF
>TRBV21-1|TRBJ2-7|.|.
TGTGCCAGCATCTCGGGCCGGCAGGGGATTCTCTACGAGCAGTACTTC
CASISGRQGILYEQYF
>TRBV18|TRBJ2-2|.|.
TGTGCCAGCTCACCACAGGGACCCACCGGGGAGCTGTTTTTT
CASSPQGPTGELFF
>TRBV28|TRBJ2-3|.|.
TGTGCCAGCAGTTCGTATACGCAGTATTTT
CASSSYTQYF
>TRBV11-3|TRBJ2-7|.|.
TGTGCCAGCAGCCGGGAAGAGTCCTACGAGCAGTACTTC
CASSREESYEQYF
>TRBV10-3|TRBJ2-1|.|.
TGTGCCATCAGTAAGAGGAGCCTCGGCGGCAATGAGCAGTTCTTC
CAISKRSLGGNEQFF
>TRBV27|TRBJ2-7|.|TRBD2
TGTGCCAGCAGTCCACCCGGGACTAGCGGTTTTCGGAAGCAGTACTTC
CASSPPGTSGFRKQYF
>TRBV6-5|TRBJ1-3|.|.
TGTGCCAGCTCATCAGGGAGGGGAAACACCATATATTTT
CASSSGRGNTIYF
>TRBV7-9|TRBJ2-5|.|TRBD2
TGTGCCAGCAGCCCTATGGCAGGGCTAGCGGGAGTTAGGGGCCAGTACTTC
CASSPMAGLAGVRGQYF
>TRBV6-5|TRBJ2-7|once|.
TGTGCCAGCAGTCCTTCGTTAGGGAGGTACGAGCAGTACTTC
CASSPSLGRYEQYF
>TRBV28|TRBJ2-7|.|TRBD1
TGTGCCGCGAAAGAGGGACAGGGGCGGAACGAGCAGTACTTC
CAAKEGQGRNEQYF
>TRBV6-6|TRBJ2-1|once|TRBD1
TGTGCCAGCAGTTCCGGGACAGGGGCTTTTCATGAGCAGTTCTTC
CASSSGTGAFHEQFF
>TRBV19|TRBJ1-1|few|.
TGTGCCAGTAGTATCCAATATAACACTGAAGCTTTCTTT
CASSIQYNTEAFF
>TRBV6-1|TRBJ2-5|.|TRBD1
TGTGCCAGCAAGAGGGGACAGCCAGAGACCCAGTACTTC
CASKRGQPETQYF
>TRBV18|TRBJ2-1|.|.
TGTGCCAGCTCACCCAGAAGCACTAGCAGTAATGAGCAGTTCTTC
CASSPRSTSSNEQFF
>TRBV15|TRBJ2-3|.|TRBD2
TGTGCCACCAGCAGACTAGCGGGAGTACTTACGCAGTATTTT
CATSRLAGVLTQYF
>TRBV5-6|TRBJ1-2|.|.
TGTGCCAGCAGCTTCACAGGGACCTATGGCTACACCTTC
CASSFTGTYGYTF
>TRBV11-2|TRBJ1-1|.|.
TGTGCCAGCAGCTTAAGGATAGACACTGAAGCTTTCTTT
CASSLRIDTEAFF
>TRBV7-9|TRBJ1-4|.|.
TGTGCCAGCAGCCCCCCGGAGGAAAAACTGTTTTTT
CASSPPEEKLFF
>TRBV7-7|TRBJ2-2|.|.
TGTGCTAGCAGCCCTGGAATGGGGGCAGCCGGGGAGCTGTTTTTT
CASSPGMGAAGELFF